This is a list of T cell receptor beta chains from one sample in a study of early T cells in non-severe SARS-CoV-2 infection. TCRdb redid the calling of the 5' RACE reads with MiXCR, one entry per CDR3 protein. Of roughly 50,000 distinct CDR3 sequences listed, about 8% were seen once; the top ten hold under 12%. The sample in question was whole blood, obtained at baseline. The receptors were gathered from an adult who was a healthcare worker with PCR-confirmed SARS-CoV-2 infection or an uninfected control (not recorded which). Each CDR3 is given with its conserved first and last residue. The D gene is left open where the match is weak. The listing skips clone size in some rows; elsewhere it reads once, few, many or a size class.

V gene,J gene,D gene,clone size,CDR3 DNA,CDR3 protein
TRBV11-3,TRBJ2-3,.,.,TGTGCCAGCAGCTTAGGGTCCAGATCAGATACGCAGTATTTT,CASSLGSRSDTQYF
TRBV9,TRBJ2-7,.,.,TGTGCCAGCAGCGTGGGGGTGTCACCTAACGAGCAGTACTTC,CASSVGVSPNEQYF
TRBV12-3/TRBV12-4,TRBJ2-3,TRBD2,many,TGTGCCAGCACCCTCGTCCGACGGGACTTTTCGGCGGGAGGCCGCGTTGGAGATACGCAGTATTTT,CASTLVRRDFSAGGRVGDTQYF
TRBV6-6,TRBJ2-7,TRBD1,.,TGTGCCAGCAGTTACACCAAGACAGGGGGAATAGTCTACGAGCAGTACTTC,CASSYTKTGGIVYEQYF
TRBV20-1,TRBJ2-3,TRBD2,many,TGCAGTGCTCGCAAGACTAGCGGGAGTCTTACAGATACGCAGTATTTT,CSARKTSGSLTDTQYF
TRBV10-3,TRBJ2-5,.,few,TGTGCCATCAGTGAGTCGGAAGGCGAGACCCAGTACTTC,CAISESEGETQYF
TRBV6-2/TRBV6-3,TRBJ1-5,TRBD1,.,TGTGCCAGCAGAGACCGGGACAGGGCAATTCAGCCCCAGCATTTT,CASRDRDRAIQPQHF
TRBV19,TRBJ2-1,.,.,TGTGCCAGTAGCCCCTCCGTGGCGGGATACAATGAGCAGTTCTTC,CASSPSVAGYNEQFF
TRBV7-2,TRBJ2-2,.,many,TGTGCCAGCAGCTTACTCTTCTCGGGGACATTGACTAGTTCTTCTACCCGGGAGCTGTTTTTT,CASSLLFSGTLTSSSTRELFF
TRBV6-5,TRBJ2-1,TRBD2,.,TGTGCCAGCAGCCTACTAGCGGGAGCGTACAATGAGCAGTTCTTC,CASSLLAGAYNEQFF
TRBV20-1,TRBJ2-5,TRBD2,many,TGCAGTGCTAGAGAGGGACTAGCGGGAGTTCAAGAGACCCAGTACTTC,CSAREGLAGVQETQYF
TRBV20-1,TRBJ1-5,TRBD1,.,TGCAGTGCTACCCGGGACAGGAGCAATCAGCCCCAGCATTTT,CSATRDRSNQPQHF
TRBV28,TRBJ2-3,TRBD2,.,TGTGCCAGCAGTTTCTGGAGATACTCTAACGGGAGGGAAATTCTAGAAGATACGCAGTATTTT,CASSFWRYSNGREILEDTQYF
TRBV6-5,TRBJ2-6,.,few,TGTGCCAGCAGTTACCGGTCTAGGGTCTCTGGGGCCAACGTCCTGACTTTC,CASSYRSRVSGANVLTF
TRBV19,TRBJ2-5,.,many,TGTGCCAGTAGTCCTCGACTAGGAAGAGAGACCCAGTACTTC,CASSPRLGRETQYF
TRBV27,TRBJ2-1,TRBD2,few,TGTGCCAGCAGTTCATACCTTCGGGGACTAGTGCATGAGCAGTTCTTC,CASSSYLRGLVHEQFF
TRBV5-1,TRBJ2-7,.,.,TGCGCCAGCAGCCCCCAGAGTCTCTCCTACGAGCAGTACTTC,CASSPQSLSYEQYF
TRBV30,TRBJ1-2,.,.,TGTGCCTGGAGTGTACGACATAACGATGGCTACACCTTC,CAWSVRHNDGYTF
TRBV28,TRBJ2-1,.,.,TGTGCCAGCAGCCCCACATGGTCCAATGAGCAGTTCTTC,CASSPTWSNEQFF
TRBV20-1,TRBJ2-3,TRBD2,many,TGCCGAGCGGGAGAAGAGACAGATACGCAGTATTTT,CRAGEETDTQYF
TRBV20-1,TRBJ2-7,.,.,TGCAGTGCTAGATTCACGGGCTACCCGGGGGAGCAGTACTTC,CSARFTGYPGEQYF
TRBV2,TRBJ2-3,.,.,TGTGCCAGCAGATCCGGAGTTAGCACAGATACGCAGTATTTT,CASRSGVSTDTQYF
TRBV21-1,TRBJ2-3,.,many,TGTGCCAGCAGCAATTGCACAGGGGGAAGTGAAGATACGCAGTATTTT,CASSNCTGGSEDTQYF
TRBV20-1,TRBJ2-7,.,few,TGCAGTGCTAGAGCGCGTTGGGGTCGGGAGTCGGGTGAGCAGTACTTC,CSARARWGRESGEQYF
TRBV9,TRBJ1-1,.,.,TGTGCCAGCAGCGTGGAACATGGAGAGGCTTTCTTT,CASSVEHGEAFF
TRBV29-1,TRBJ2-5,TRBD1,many,TGCAGCGGCACCGGGACAGGGTGGCAAGAGACCCAGTACTTC,CSGTGTGWQETQYF
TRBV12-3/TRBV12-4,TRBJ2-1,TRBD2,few,TGTGCCAGCAGTTTCCAGGGACTAGCGTTGAAGAGCTCCTACAATGAGCAGTTCTTC,CASSFQGLALKSSYNEQFF
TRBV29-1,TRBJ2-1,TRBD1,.,TGCAGCGTGGCGGGGACAGGGTCCTACAATGAGCAGTTCTTC,CSVAGTGSYNEQFF
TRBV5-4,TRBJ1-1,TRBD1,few,TGTGCCAGCAGCTCCTATATGGACAGGGCGAACACTGAAGCTTTCTTT,CASSSYMDRANTEAFF
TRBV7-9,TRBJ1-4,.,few,TGTGCCAGCAGCTTGGACAGTGAAAAACTGTTTTTT,CASSLDSEKLFF
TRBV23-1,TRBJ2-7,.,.,TGCGCCAGCGTGTGCTACCCCTACGAGCAGTACTTC,CASVCYPYEQYF
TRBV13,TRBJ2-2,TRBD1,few,TGTGCCAGCAGCCGGGGGACAGGGGAAGGGACCGGGGAGCTGTTTTTT,CASSRGTGEGTGELFF
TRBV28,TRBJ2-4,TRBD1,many,TGTGCCAGCAGCTCAGGGGGCAACATTCAGTACTTC,CASSSGGNIQYF
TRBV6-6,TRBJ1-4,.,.,TGTGCCAGCAAAGGGAGGGATGAAAAACTGTTTTTT,CASKGRDEKLFF
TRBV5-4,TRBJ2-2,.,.,TGTGCCAGCAGCTGGAGGGCCCGAGGGGTATACACCGGGGAGCTGTTTTTT,CASSWRARGVYTGELFF
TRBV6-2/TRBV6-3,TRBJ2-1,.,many,TGTGCCAGCAGTTACTCGTCTACGGGCTGGTGGGACTACAATGAGCAGTTCTTC,CASSYSSTGWWDYNEQFF
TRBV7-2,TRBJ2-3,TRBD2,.,TGTGCCAGCAGCACCGGGACTAGCCCAGATACGCAGTATTTT,CASSTGTSPDTQYF
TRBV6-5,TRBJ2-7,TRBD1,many,TGTGCCAGCAGTTACTCGACAGGGAACGAGCAGTACTTC,CASSYSTGNEQYF
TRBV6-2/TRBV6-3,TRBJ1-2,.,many,TGTGCCAGCAGGTCAACCGGGCCCGAGGGCTACACCTTC,CASRSTGPEGYTF
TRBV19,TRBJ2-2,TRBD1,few,TGTGCCAGTAGCTTTGCCCAGGGGGCGGGCGGGGAGCTGTTTTTT,CASSFAQGAGGELFF
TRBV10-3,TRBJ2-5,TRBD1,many,TGTGCCATCAGCCGGGACAGGGGGCAGTCGGAGACCCAGTACTTC,CAISRDRGQSETQYF
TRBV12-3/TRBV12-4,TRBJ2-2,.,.,TGTGCCAGCAGCAACAGGGACGCCGTGCCCGGGGAGCTGTTTTTT,CASSNRDAVPGELFF